The 12 T cell receptor beta chains listed next were all sequenced from one sample in a study of T cells in Graves' hyperthyroidism and ophthalmopathy. Amplified TCR beta CDR3 regions came from RNA transcripts. First-round RT-PCR of the TCR CDR3 relied on the HTBI primer set. Each CDR3 protein gets one entry after TCRdb re-called the multiplex PCR reads with MiXCR. The data contain 600,000 to 800,000 distinct CDR3 sequences, about a third of them singletons. The sample consisted of blood. The source is a middle-aged woman with Graves' hyperthyroidism.

This clonotype was seen at least ten times. V usage is TRBV7-2 and J usage is TRBJ1-6, with TRBD1 matching over 8 bases. With 5 bases clipped from V and 7 bases from J, the junction kept 7 bases outside the gene matches. Germline V lookup: CDR1 SGHTA, CDR2 FQGNSA. This CDR3 region has 15 residues. The CDR3 DNA sequence: TGTGCCAGCAGCGTTACAGGGGGTTCAAATTCACCCCTCCACTTT. Amino acids: CASSVTGGSNSPLHF.

The chain carries TRBV29-1 and TRBJ1-4; the D is unclear. CDR1 and CDR2 from the germline V gene are SQVTM and ANQGSEA. Deletions cut 4 bases from V and 5 bases from J, with 11 bases between. There are 13 residues in the CDR3. The CDR3 coding sequence is TGCAGCGTTGGAGGTCAGAACAATGAAAAACTGTTTTTT. Translated, it gives CSVGGQNNEKLFF.

V is TRBV10-1 and J is TRBJ2-1; D not certain. V gave up 5 bases and J gave up 2 bases, with 7 bases separating them. Germline CDR1 WNHNN, CDR2 SYGVQD (reference sequence). The CDR3 is 13 residues long. The CDR3 here is CASSYGPYNEQFF. CDR3 coding DNA: TGCGCCAGCAGTTACGGGCCCTACAATGAGCAGTTCTTC.

The rearrangement links TRBV10-3 to TRBJ1-5; TRBD1 matches 7 bases. Losses at the gene ends were 5 bases for V and 3 bases for J; bases not matched to a gene: 4. Germline V gene sequence: CDR1 ENHRY, CDR2 SYGVKD. This CDR3 is 14 amino acids long. CDR3: CAISSGQSNQPQHF. In DNA, the CDR3 is TGTGCCATCAGTTCGGGACAGTCCAATCAGCCCCAGCATTTT.

This clonotype was counted only a few times. The V and J genes are TRBV7-3 and TRBJ1-1; 10 bases line up with TRBD1. With V trimmed by 8 bases and J by 2 bases, 11 bases remained unmatched. The CDR3 length is 16 residues. Germline CDR1 is SGHTA and CDR2 is FQGTGA. This CDR3 is CASRDGGTGANTEAFF. CDR3 nucleotides: TGTGCCAGCCGGGATGGGGGGACAGGGGCTAACACTGAAGCTTTCTTT.

The chain couples TRBV20-1 to TRBJ1-1; tentative D call: TRBD1 (5 bases). Germline lookup yields CDR1 DFQATT and CDR2 SNEGSKA (reference sequence). The CDR3 is 14 amino acids. V lost 2 bases, J lost 5 bases, and 15 bases lay in between. The CDR3 nucleotides are TGCAGTGCTAGACCTCCGGGGGTAAAGACTGAAGCTTTCTTT. The encoded protein is CSARPPGVKTEAFF.

V gene TRBV6-5 combines with J gene TRBJ1-2; 10 nucleotides line up with TRBD1. Unmatched junction bases numbered 8, after V lost 6 bases and J lost 4 bases. The CDR3 covers 15 residues. CDR1 is MNHEY, CDR2 SVGAGI, per germline. In nucleotides, the CDR3 is TGTGCCAGCAGCTACGCCGGGACAGGGGCCTATGGCTACACCTTC. It yields the protein CASSYAGTGAYGYTF.

The chain employs TRBV29-1 and TRBJ2-7; TRBD1 might be the D (5 bases). V was shortened by 8 bases and J by 4 bases, with 15 bases between the two germline ends. This CDR3 has 12 amino acids. Germline assignment: CDR1 SQVTM and CDR2 ANQGSEA. The CDR3 protein is CSFGQGGYEQYF. The DNA for the CDR3 is TGCAGCTTTGGCCAGGGTGGTTACGAGCAGTACTTC.

This clonotype was detected many times. The CDR3 DNA reads TGTGCCATCAGGGGAGGGGACAGCCAAGAGACCCAGTACTTC. This gives the protein CAIRGGDSQETQYF. The chain couples TRBV10-3 to TRBJ2-5, with D tentatively TRBD1 or TRBD2 (7 bases each). From germline, CDR1 is ENHRY and CDR2 SYGVKD. With 6 bases removed from V and 1 base from J, the gap between germline ends came to 12 bases. The length of the CDR3 is 14 residues.

In this sample, this clonotype turned up a few times. The V gene is TRBV5-4, the J gene TRBJ2-2; TRBD2 might be the D (5 bases). Deletions cut 6 bases from V and 3 bases from J, with 9 bases between. The V gene's germline CDR1 is SGHNT and CDR2 YYREEE (reference sequence). The CDR3 has 13 amino acids. The CDR3 bases are TGTGCCAGCACGGGGTGGGACACCGGGGAGCTGTTTTTT. Translated: CASTGWDTGELFF.

The V gene is TRBV2, the J gene TRBJ1-3; D is uncertain. The CDR3 loop spans 17 amino acids. The V end was cut by 2 bases, the J end by 0 bases, with 14 bases between. The germline CDR1 and CDR2 sequences are SNHLY and FYNNEI. The chain's CDR3 is CASSELHDSSSGNTIYF. In DNA, the CDR3 is TGTGCCAGCAGTGAATTGCACGACTCCAGCTCTGGAAACACCATATATTTT.

About this clonotype itself: A much larger clone differs from this one at a single base, so this may be a read error. The chain recombines TRBV20-1 with TRBJ2-7; 7 nucleotides line up with TRBD1. The CDR3 is 14 amino acids. Looked up from germline, CDR1 is DFQATT and CDR2 is SNEGSKA (reference sequence). Germline trimming cut 2 bases from V and 3 bases from J; bases unmatched to any gene: 7. The CDR3 DNA reads TGCAGTGCTAGACAGACAGGGCCTAACTACGAGCAGTACTTC. Translation: CSARQTGPNYEQYF.